Listed here are 2 T cell receptor beta chains from one sample, sequenced in a study of CD8 T cells in ankylosing spondylitis (dated by TCRdb to about 2017). To prepare the library, 5' RACE was applied. The sample was run on an Illumina HiSeq 2500. TCRdb itself trimmed the public reads at Q25 with fastp, ran MiXCR and retained productive beta chains. All rows with the same CDR3 protein become a single entry with the most common DNA and genes. Recorded for this sample are 250,000 to 400,000 distinct CDR3 sequences; about 9.9% of them occurred a single time. The ten largest clonotypes hold 8% to 9.5% of the sample. Specimen: blood, either unsorted or a sorted T cell fraction (not recorded which). The origin of the receptors is a female donor with ankylosing spondylitis or in good health (not recorded which).

This chain joins TRBV7-2 and TRBJ2-2; a weak D match, TRBD2 (6 bases). The CDR3 contains 15 residues. CDR1 is SGHTA and CDR2 is FQGNSA in the germline V gene. V lost 8 bases, J lost 5 bases, and 18 bases lay in between. This CDR3 reads CASPTDGGLTGELFF. CDR3 DNA sequence: TGTGCCAGCCCTACCGATGGGGGGTTGACCGGGGAGCTGTTTTTT.

This clonotype was counted a few times. CDR3 DNA sequence: TGTGCCAGCAGAACCGGGACAGGGGCATCTGAAGCTTTCTTT. As protein: CASRTGTGASEAFF. The rearrangement joins TRBV7-2 to TRBJ1-1; 10 nucleotides align to TRBD1. V lost 6 bases and J lost 6; bases outside the gene matches: 7. Germline lookup yields CDR1 SGHTA and CDR2 FQGNSA. This CDR3 is 14 amino acids long. Full variable domain (outside the CDR3, taken from reference TRBV7-2 and TRBJ1-1): GAGVSQSPSNKVTEKGKDVELRCDPISGHTALYWYRQSLGQGLEFLIYFQGNSAPDKSGLPSDRFSAERTGGSVSTLTIQRTQQEDSAVYLCASRTGTGASEAFFGQGTRLTVV.